The T cell receptor beta chain under discussion was sequenced for a study of vaccination effects on CD4 cells after COVID-19. Background on the study: Post-vaccine specimens were collected at a median of 72 days following the second dose.

In the case of this clone: Its antigen is unknown.

Germline V gene data show CDR1 as GTSNPN and CDR2 as SVGIG (reference sequence). The CDR3 loop spans 14 amino acids. Trimming removed 5 bases from V and 4 bases from J, with 12 bases in between. Clones were read by immunoSEQ multiplex PCR, and TCRdb kept only the in-frame ones, dropping some. The repertoire holds under 50,000 clones, with approximately 84% as singletons. Antigen-specific CD4+ T cell clonotypes were called by their expansion after viral peptide-pool culture in ViraFEST. Isolation of CD4+ T cells took place after approximately 10 days of culture. Two-dose vaccination with either BNT162b2 or mRNA-1273 was given to the participants. Nucleocapsid antibodies were negative in the vaccine recipients, who had never had SARS-CoV-2 infection. Wells each received around 2.2 million PBMC, cultured with 9 to 10 IU/ml IL-2 and 8.5 to 10 ug/ml peptides.

The sample in question was CD4+ T cells from PBMCs cultured with HCoV-NL63 spike peptides, obtained after COVID-19 vaccination. This sequence originates from a human donor who received a COVID-19 vaccine. Some clones in this sample may be carry-over from other donors' samples. The chain recombines TRBV30 with TRBJ2-6, with D possibly being TRBD1 or TRBD2 (5 bases each). DNA of the CDR3: TGTGCCTGGGATGGGGGATCCGGGGCCAACGTCCTGACTTTC. This encodes CAWDGGSGANVLTF. Full variable domain (outside the CDR3, taken from reference TRBV30 and TRBJ2-6): SQTIHQWPATLVQPVGSPLSLECTVEGTSNPNLYWYRQAAGRGLQLLFYSVGIGQISSEVPQNLSASRPQDRQFILSSKKLLLSDSGFYLCAWDGGSGANVLTFGAGSRLTVL.